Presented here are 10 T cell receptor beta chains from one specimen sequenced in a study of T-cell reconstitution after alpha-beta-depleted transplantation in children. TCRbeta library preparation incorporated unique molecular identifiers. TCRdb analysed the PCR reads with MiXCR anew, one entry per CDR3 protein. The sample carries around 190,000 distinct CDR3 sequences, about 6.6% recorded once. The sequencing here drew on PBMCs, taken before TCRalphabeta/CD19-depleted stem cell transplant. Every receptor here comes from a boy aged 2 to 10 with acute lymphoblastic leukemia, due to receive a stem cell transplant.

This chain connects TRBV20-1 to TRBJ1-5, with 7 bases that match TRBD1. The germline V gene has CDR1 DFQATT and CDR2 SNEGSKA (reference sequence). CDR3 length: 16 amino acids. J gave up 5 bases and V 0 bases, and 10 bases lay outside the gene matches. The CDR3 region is CSARDPLTGVDQPQHF. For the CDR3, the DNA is TGCAGTGCTAGAGATCCTCTCACAGGGGTGGATCAGCCCCAGCATTTT.

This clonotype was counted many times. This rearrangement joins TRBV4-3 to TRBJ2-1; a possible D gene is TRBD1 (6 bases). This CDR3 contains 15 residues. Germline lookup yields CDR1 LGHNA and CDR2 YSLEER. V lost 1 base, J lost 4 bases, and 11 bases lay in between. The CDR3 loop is CASSQGQEKYNEQFF. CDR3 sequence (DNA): TGCGCCAGCAGCCAAGGACAGGAGAAATACAATGAGCAGTTCTTC.

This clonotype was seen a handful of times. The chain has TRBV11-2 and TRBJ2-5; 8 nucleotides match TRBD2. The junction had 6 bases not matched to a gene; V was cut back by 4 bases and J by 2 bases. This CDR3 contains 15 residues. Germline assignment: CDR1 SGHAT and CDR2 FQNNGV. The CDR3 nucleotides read TGTGCCAGCAGCTCTTTAGCGGGGCGACAAGAGACCCAGTACTTC. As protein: CASSSLAGRQETQYF. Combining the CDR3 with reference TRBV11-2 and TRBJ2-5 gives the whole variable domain EAGVAQSPRYKIIEKRQSVAFWCNPISGHATLYWYQQILGQGPKLLIQFQNNGVVDDSQLPKDRFSAERLKGVDSTLKIQPAKLEDSAVYLCASSSLAGRQETQYFGPGTRLLVL.

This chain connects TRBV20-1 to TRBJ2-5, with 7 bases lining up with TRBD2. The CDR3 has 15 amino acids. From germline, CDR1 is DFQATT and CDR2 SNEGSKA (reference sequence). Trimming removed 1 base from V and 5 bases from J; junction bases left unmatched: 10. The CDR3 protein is CSARVAKRGWETQYF. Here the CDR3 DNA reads TGCAGTGCTAGAGTGGCAAAGCGGGGTTGGGAGACCCAGTACTTC.

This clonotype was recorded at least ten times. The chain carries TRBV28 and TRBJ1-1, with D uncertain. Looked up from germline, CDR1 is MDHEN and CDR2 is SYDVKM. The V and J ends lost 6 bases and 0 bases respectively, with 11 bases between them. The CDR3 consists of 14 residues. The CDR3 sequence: CASSLDGLNTEAFF. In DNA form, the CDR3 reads TGTGCCAGCAGCCTGGACGGATTGAACACTGAAGCTTTCTTT. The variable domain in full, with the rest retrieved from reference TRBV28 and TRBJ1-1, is DVKVTQSSRYLVKRTGEKVFLECVQDMDHENMFWYRQDPGLGLRLIYFSYDVKMKEKGDIPEGYSVSREKKERFSLILESASTNQTSMYLCASSLDGLNTEAFFGQGTRLTVV.

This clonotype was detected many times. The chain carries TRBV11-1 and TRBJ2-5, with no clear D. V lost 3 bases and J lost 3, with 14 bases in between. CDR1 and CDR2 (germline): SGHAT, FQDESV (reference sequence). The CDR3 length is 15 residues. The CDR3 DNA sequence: TGTGCCAGCAGCTTCAGTGGGGATCTTGAAGAGACCCAGTACTTC. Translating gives CASSFSGDLEETQYF.

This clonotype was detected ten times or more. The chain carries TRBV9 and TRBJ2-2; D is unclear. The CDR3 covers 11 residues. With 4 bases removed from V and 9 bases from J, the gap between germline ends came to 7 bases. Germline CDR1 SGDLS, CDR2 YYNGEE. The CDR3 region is CASSSDRELFF. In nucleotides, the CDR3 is TGTGCCAGCAGCTCCGACCGGGAGCTGTTTTTT.

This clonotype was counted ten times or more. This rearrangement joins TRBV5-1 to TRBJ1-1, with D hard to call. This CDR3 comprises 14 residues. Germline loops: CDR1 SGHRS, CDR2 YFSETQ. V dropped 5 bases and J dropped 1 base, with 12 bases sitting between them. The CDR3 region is CASRRSLENTEAFF. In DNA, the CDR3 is TGCGCCAGCAGGAGGAGTTTGGAGAACACTGAAGCTTTCTTT.

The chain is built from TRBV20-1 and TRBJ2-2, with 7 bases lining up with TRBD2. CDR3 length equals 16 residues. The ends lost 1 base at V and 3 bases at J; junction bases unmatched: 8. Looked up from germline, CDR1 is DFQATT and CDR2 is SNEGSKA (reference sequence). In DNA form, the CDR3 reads TGCAGTGCTAGAGGGGGTGCGGGAGTCTACACCGGGGAGCTGTTTTTT. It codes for CSARGGAGVYTGELFF.

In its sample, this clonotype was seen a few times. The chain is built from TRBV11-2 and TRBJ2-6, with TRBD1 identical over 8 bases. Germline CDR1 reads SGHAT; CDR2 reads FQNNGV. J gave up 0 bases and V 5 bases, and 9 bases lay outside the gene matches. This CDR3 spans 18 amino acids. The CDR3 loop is CASSLRQGSYSGANVLTF. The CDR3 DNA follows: TGTGCCAGCAGCCTCCGACAGGGGTCCTACTCTGGGGCCAACGTCCTGACTTTC.